Listed here is a single T cell receptor (beta chain). This entry is derived from a study of blood T cell repertoires in COVID-19. As for the study in general: Sites in the United States, Italy and Spain provided acute and convalescent COVID-19 samples. Sources were T cells, B-cell-depleted T cells, or PBMCs; the material itself was cDNA or gDNA.

Original processing methods: By means of reference gene primer amplification, nucleated cell counts were estimated. Sequencing used immunoSEQ multiplex PCR; TCRdb keeps in-frame clones, though not all of them. Clone size and V and J calls were adopted from that table, with D and trimming inferred from the DNA. The sample lists 90,000 to 120,000 clones; over 75% were seen once. The sequence came from a human donor in a cohort sampled during active COVID-19. Sequencing was done on a sample of peripheral blood.

The CDR3 sequence is CASSLAGGAATDTQYF. CDR3 DNA: TGCGCCAGCAGCTTGGCGGGAGGGGCCGCCACAGATACGCAGTATTTT. V and J are TRBV5-1 and TRBJ2-3; 8 positions agree with TRBD2. The germline V gene encodes CDR1 SGHRS and CDR2 YFSETQ. This CDR3 is built from 16 residues. J was trimmed by 2 bases and V by 0 bases; bases with no gene match: 5.